A selection of T cell receptor beta chains follows, all from one sample in a study of cytomegalovirus exposure and HLA in healthy donors. The repertoire was sequenced with immunoSEQ multiplex PCR; TCRdb's copy has only in-frame clones and lacks some. The table shows some 130,000 clones, with about 76% occurring only once. What was sequenced was PBMCs. Receptor source: a female donor in good health and CMV-seronegative. Each CDR3 is given with its conserved first and last residue. D genes are given only for firm matches. Clone size is not always given. Where it is, it says once, few, many or a class for expanded clones.

>-|TRBJ1-1|TRBV15|-
TGTGCCACCAGCTCCACTAAGCGGGGGCTCACGGCTTTCTTT
CATSSTKRGLTAFF
>-|TRBJ2-1|TRBV9|-
TGTGCCAGCAGCTCCGGGGGGCATGAGCAGTTCTTC
CASSSGGHEQFF
>-|TRBJ2-3|TRBV5-4|-
TGTGCCAGCAGCTTGGGTTCTAACAGAGGCACAGATACGCAGTATTTT
CASSLGSNRGTDTQYF
>-|TRBJ2-3|TRBV28|-
TGTGCCAGCAGTTCCCCCTCAGCTAGCGGAGGGGGGACAGATACGCAGTATTTT
CASSSPSASGGGTDTQYF
>TRBD1|TRBJ2-5|TRBV7-9|-
TGTGCCAGCAGCCCCAGACAGGGGTTGAGGGAGACCCAGTACTTC
CASSPRQGLRETQYF
>TRBD2|TRBJ2-5|TRBV6-6|-
TGTGCCAGCAGTTACTCGGCGGGAGTGGTGGAGACCCAGTACTTC
CASSYSAGVVETQYF
>-|TRBJ2-7|TRBV5-1|few
TGCGCCAGCAGCTTGGGTCAGGGGGGCGAGCAGTACTTC
CASSLGQGGEQYF
>TRBD1|TRBJ1-2|TRBV4-3|-
TGCGCCAGCAGCTTCAGGACAGGGGGCTATGGCTACACCTTC
CASSFRTGGYGYTF
>TRBD1|TRBJ2-3|TRBV19|-
TGTGCCAGTTTGGACAGGGGAACGATCGGGGCAGCAGATACGCAGTATTTT
CASLDRGTIGAADTQYF
>TRBD1|TRBJ1-6|TRBV19|-
TGTGCCAGTAGTATGGGACAGACTAATTCACCCCTCCACTTT
CASSMGQTNSPLHF
>-|TRBJ2-7|TRBV6-6|-
TGTGCCACCTCTGAGGGCGACGAGCAGTACTTC
CATSEGDEQYF
>-|TRBJ2-1|TRBV10-1|-
TGCGCCAGCAGTGAGCAACAGGGAGCTGAGCAGTTCTTC
CASSEQQGAEQFF
>-|TRBJ1-2|TRBV6-1|once
TGTGCCAGCAGTGAGGGGTATAGGGACACCGACGTCTATGGCTACACCTTC
CASSEGYRDTDVYGYTF
>-|TRBJ2-5|TRBV7-6|-
TGTGCCAGCAGCCTATCGCTCGGGGAGACCCAGTACTTC
CASSLSLGETQYF
>-|TRBJ2-7|TRBV11-3|-
TGTGCCAGCAGCTTAGGGACTTCACCCATCTACGAGCAGTACTTC
CASSLGTSPIYEQYF
>-|TRBJ2-3|TRBV5-4|few
TGTGCCAGCAGCAACTCTAGGAGCGGAGATACGCAGTATTTT
CASSNSRSGDTQYF
>-|TRBJ1-1|TRBV13|-
TGTGCCAGCAGCTATCCCGGGGGGGACACTGAAGCTTTCTTT
CASSYPGGDTEAFF
>-|TRBJ2-7|TRBV11-2|-
TGTGCCAGCAGCTTAAATCGCCATAGCCCCTCCTACGAGCAGTACTTC
CASSLNRHSPSYEQYF
>-|TRBJ1-1|TRBV7-2|-
TGTGCCAGCAGCCTATACAGGGTGAACACTGAAGCTTTCTTT
CASSLYRVNTEAFF
>TRBD2|TRBJ2-1|TRBV6-5|-
TGTGCCAGCAGTTACATCCAGCGGGAGAGTGAGCAGTTCTTC
CASSYIQRESEQFF
>TRBD1|TRBJ1-1|TRBV5-1|-
TGCGCCAGCAGCTTTGGACAGGGTAGCACTGAAGCTTTCTTT
CASSFGQGSTEAFF
>TRBD1|TRBJ2-7|TRBV19|-
TGTGCCAGTAGTGACAGGGACGAGCAGTACTTC
CASSDRDEQYF
>-|TRBJ1-3|TRBV5-1|-
TGCGCCAGCAGCCCCTCCGGGATGCGAAACACCATATATTTT
CASSPSGMRNTIYF
>-|TRBJ1-5|TRBV9|-
TGTGCCAGCAGCGTAGGGGACTCAGCTCAGCCCCAGCATTTT
CASSVGDSAQPQHF
>TRBD2|TRBJ2-1|TRBV4-3|-
TGCGCCAGCAGCCTCGGCAGCGGGGGGGAGGGTGAGCAGTTCTTC
CASSLGSGGEGEQFF
>-|TRBJ2-5|TRBV5-1|-
TGCGCCAGCAGCTTGGACCTCCGGGGGGAGACCCAGTACTTC
CASSLDLRGETQYF
>-|TRBJ2-2|TRBV2|few
TGTGCCAGCAGGCGACAGTTCACCGGGGAGCTGTTTTTT
CASRRQFTGELFF
>-|TRBJ2-6|TRBV6-5|-
TGTGCCAGCAGTTACGGGTGGGGGCAGGGGGCCAACGTCCTGACTTTC
CASSYGWGQGANVLTF
>-|TRBJ2-7|TRBV2|-
TGTGCCAGCAGAGCCGACAGCCGAACAACCTACGAGCAGTACTTC
CASRADSRTTYEQYF
>TRBD2|TRBJ2-7|TRBV28|-
TGTGCCAGCAGTTTATCGACTAGCGGGAGGGCCTACGAGCAGTACTTC
CASSLSTSGRAYEQYF
>-|TRBJ1-1|TRBV2|-
TGTGCCAGTGGGGGATGGGGGGGCACTGAAGCTTTCTTT
CASGGWGGTEAFF
>TRBD1|TRBJ2-7|TRBV4-1|-
TGCGCCAGCAGCCGCAGGGGGCTCAATGCCGAGCAGTACTTC
CASSRRGLNAEQYF
>-|TRBJ2-3|TRBV4-3|-
TGCGCCAGCAGCCCTGAGTCCCTCTTCACAGATACGCAGTATTTT
CASSPESLFTDTQYF
>TRBD1|TRBJ1-5|TRBV6-5|-
TGTGCCAGCAGACGGACAGGGAGCAATCAGCCCCAGCATTTT
CASRRTGSNQPQHF
>-|TRBJ2-2|TRBV15|-
TGTGCCACCAGCAGAGAGACGCGGGACACCGGGGAGCTGTTTTTT
CATSRETRDTGELFF
>TRBD2|TRBJ2-5|TRBV29-1|few
TGCAGCGTAGAAAGGACTAGCGGGAGGTTAGGAGAGACCCAGTACTTC
CSVERTSGRLGETQYF
>-|TRBJ1-3|TRBV7-2|-
TGTGCCAGCAGCTTGGGGGGGCCCACTAGCATCTCTGGAAACACCATATATTTT
CASSLGGPTSISGNTIYF
>TRBD1|TRBJ1-2|TRBV11-3|-
TGTGCCAGCAGCTTCCCAGGGGGCGACGGCTACACCTTC
CASSFPGGDGYTF
>TRBD1|TRBJ1-1|TRBV9|-
TGTGCCAGCAGCGTAGAGACAGGGACTCTGGCTGAAGCTTTCTTT
CASSVETGTLAEAFF
>TRBD2|TRBJ2-7|TRBV5-1|once
TGCGCCAGCAGCTTGCGGGGGGGGCCGGCCTACGAGCAGTACTTC
CASSLRGGPAYEQYF
>TRBD1|TRBJ1-4|TRBV19|-
TGTGCCACCGGACAGGGGAGGGCTAATGAAAAACTGTTTTTT
CATGQGRANEKLFF
>TRBD1|TRBJ1-1|TRBV5-1|few
TGCGCCAGCAGCTTGGATAGGTCGGAACAGGGGGCCCGATCGAGGAACACTGAAGCTTTCTTT
CASSLDRSEQGARSRNTEAFF
>-|TRBJ2-7|TRBV6-5|-
TGTGCCAGCAGTCCCAGAGGTATCTACGAGCAGTACTTC
CASSPRGIYEQYF
>-|TRBJ1-2|TRBV6-1|once
TGTGCCAGCAGTGGAGATTGGGGGCGCACCTATGGCTACACCTTC
CASSGDWGRTYGYTF
>TRBD1|TRBJ1-6|TRBV9|few
TGTGCCAGCAGCCGGGGACAGACCACTTATAATTCACCCCTCCACTTT
CASSRGQTTYNSPLHF
>-|TRBJ1-1|TRBV25-1|-
TGTGCCAGCAGTGAATGGGGCCTTCAGGGCACTGAAGCTTTCTTT
CASSEWGLQGTEAFF
>-|TRBJ1-2|TRBV19|-
TGTGCCAGTAGTACGACTCCACCGGCGCACTATGGCTACACCTTC
CASSTTPPAHYGYTF
>-|TRBJ1-2|TRBV28|once
TGTGCCAGCAGAACGACGGTCCCTAGAGGTGGCTACACCTTC
CASRTTVPRGGYTF
>-|TRBJ2-4|TRBV7-9|-
TGTGCCAGCAGCCCCTTGGACAGAGGAAACATTCAGTACTTC
CASSPLDRGNIQYF
>TRBD2|TRBJ2-5|TRBV7-6|-
TGTGCCAGCAGCTTCAGCGGGGGGCCCCAAGAGACCCAGTACTTC
CASSFSGGPQETQYF